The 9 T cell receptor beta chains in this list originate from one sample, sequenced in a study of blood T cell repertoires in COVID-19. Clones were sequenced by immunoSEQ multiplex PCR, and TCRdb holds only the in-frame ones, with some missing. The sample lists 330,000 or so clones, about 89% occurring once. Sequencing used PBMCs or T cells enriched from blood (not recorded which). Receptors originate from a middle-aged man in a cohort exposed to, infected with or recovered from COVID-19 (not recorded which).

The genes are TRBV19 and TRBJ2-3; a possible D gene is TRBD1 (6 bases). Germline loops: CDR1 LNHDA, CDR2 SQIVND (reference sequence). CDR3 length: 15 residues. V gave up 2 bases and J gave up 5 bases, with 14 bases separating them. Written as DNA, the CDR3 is TGTGCCAGTAGTATAACAAACAGGGTCGGAGATACGCAGTATTTT. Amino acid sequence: CASSITNRVGDTQYF. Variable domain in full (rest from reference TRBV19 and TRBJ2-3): DGGITQSPKYLFRKEGQNVTLSCEQNLNHDAMYWYRQDPGQGLRLIYYSQIVNDFQKGDIAEGYSVSREKKESFPLTVTSAQKNPTAFYLCASSITNRVGDTQYFGPGTRLTVL.

CDR3 DNA: TGTGCCACCAGCAGAGATGGAAGACAGGGGGGGACCCAGTACTTC. The encoded protein is CATSRDGRQGGTQYF. This chain connects TRBV15 to TRBJ2-5, with TRBD1 matching 9 bases. The CDR3 is 15 residues long. Germline CDR1 is LNHNV and CDR2 is YYDKDF (reference sequence). The junction had 6 bases not matched to a gene; V was cut back by 0 bases and J by 7 bases.

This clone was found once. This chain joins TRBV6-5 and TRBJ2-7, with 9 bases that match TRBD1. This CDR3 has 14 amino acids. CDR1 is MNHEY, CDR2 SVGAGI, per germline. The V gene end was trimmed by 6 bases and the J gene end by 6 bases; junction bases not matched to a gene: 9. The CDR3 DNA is TGTGCCAGCAGACGCCAGACAGGGGGAGGCGAGCAGTACTTC. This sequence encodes CASRRQTGGGEQYF.

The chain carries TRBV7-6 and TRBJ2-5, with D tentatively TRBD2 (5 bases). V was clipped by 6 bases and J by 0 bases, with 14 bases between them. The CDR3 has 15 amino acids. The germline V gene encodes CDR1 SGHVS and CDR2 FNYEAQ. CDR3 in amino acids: CASRYSPGYQETQYF. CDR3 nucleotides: TGTGCCAGCAGATACAGTCCGGGGTACCAAGAGACCCAGTACTTC.

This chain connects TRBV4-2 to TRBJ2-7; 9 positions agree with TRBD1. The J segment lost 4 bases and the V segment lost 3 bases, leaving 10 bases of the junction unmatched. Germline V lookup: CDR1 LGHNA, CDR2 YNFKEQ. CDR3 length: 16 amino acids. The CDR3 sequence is CASSHFGTGSTYEQYF. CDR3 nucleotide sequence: TGTGCCAGCAGCCATTTCGGGACAGGGAGCACATACGAGCAGTACTTC.

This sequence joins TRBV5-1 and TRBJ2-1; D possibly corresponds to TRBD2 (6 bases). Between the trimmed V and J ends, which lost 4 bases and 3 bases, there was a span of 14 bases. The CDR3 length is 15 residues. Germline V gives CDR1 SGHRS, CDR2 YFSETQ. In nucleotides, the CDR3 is TGCGCCAGCAGCAGGACGGGAGAAGGCTACAATGAGCAGTTCTTC. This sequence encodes CASSRTGEGYNEQFF.

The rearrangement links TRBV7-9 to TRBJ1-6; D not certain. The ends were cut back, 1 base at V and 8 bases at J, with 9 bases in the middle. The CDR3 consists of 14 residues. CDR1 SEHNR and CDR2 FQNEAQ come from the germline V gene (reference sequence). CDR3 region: CASSLEQSHSPLHF. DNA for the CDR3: TGTGCCAGCAGCTTAGAACAGTCCCATTCACCCCTCCACTTT.

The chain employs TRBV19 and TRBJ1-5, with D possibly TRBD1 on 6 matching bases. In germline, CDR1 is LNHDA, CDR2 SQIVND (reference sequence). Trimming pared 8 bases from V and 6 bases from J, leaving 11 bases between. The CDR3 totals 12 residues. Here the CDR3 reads CASSDRPQPQHF. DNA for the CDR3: TGTGCCAGTTCGGACAGACCTCAGCCCCAGCATTTT. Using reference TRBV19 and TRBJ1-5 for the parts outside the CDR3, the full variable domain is DGGITQSPKYLFRKEGQNVTLSCEQNLNHDAMYWYRQDPGQGLRLIYYSQIVNDFQKGDIAEGYSVSREKKESFPLTVTSAQKNPTAFYLCASSDRPQPQHFGDGTRLSIL.

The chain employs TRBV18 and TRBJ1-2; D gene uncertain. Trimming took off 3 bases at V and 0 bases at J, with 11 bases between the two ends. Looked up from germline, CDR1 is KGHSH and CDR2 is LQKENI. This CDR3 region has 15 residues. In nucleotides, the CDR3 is TGTGCCAGCTCACCGTCCGGTTTAGCTAACTATGGCTACACCTTC. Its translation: CASSPSGLANYGYTF.